This is a list of T cell receptor beta chains from one sample in a study of cytomegalovirus exposure and HLA in healthy donors. Using immunoSEQ multiplex PCR, the repertoire was profiled, and TCRdb retains in-frame clones only, with some absent. The sample lists about 69,000 clones, around 76% occurring once. The source material was PBMCs. The source of these receptors is a man between 18 and 35 years old in good health and CMV-seronegative. Each CDR3 is given with its conserved first and last residue.

v_call cdr3_aa
TRBV5-1 CASSAPQGETQYF
TRBV19 CASSIGNSDYSGNTIYF
TRBV21-1 CASSIRTSCCWRFF
TRBV5-8 CASSFSGTNEKLFF
TRBV5-5 CASSLAGTSTFEQYF
TRBV6-4 CASSDGRNTEAFF
TRBV5-1 CASSLAGDRGADTQYF
TRBV29-1 CSVVGLGGYTF
TRBV25-1 CASSDSGNTIYF
TRBV7-2 CASGREYEQYF
TRBV11-2 CASSRQGRSPLHF
TRBV7-8 CASSSRRGDTGELFF
TRBV5-1 CASSRRGQELDTQYF
TRBV25-1 CASSSDSSGANVLTF
TRBV11-1 CASSADRGYGEAFF
TRBV4-1 CASSQDGTGDTGELFF
TRBV13 CASSLNAGQPNYGYTF